This TCR beta chain stems from a study of identifying expanded T cells in peripheral blood. The ends were cut back, 2 bases at V and 7 bases at J, with 14 bases in the middle. CDR1 and CDR2 (germline): SGHTA, FQGNSA. The CDR3 runs to 14 residues. Sequenced by immunoSEQ multiplex PCR; TCRdb stores in-frame clones only, minus some. The sample lists over 100,000 clones; approximately 90% were seen once. Sample: blood. The V call is TRBV7-2, the J call TRBJ1-2; possible D gene TRBD1, 5 bases. The TCR originated in a person aged 18-70 years in good health. CDR3 sequence: CASSLLQGLGGYTF. In DNA, the CDR3 is TGTGCCAGCAGCTTATTGCAGGGCTTGGGTGGCTACACCTTC.